The clone carrying this T cell receptor (beta chain) was recorded a few times. Antigen specificity is unknown. This record comes from a study of human T cells and chemical hapten exposure. Findings and limits, study-wide: TCRs at a frequency above 1 in 1000 stayed unchanged with DPC sensitization.

Germline V gives CDR1 LGHNA, CDR2 YSLEER. The CDR3 totals 18 residues. After removal of 6 bases from V and 6 bases from J, the junction contained 22 bases not matched to a gene. The authors' processing: Samples ranged from about 23,224 to 690,600 TCRs, with a median of approximately 90,000. Each CDR3 protein gets one entry after TCRdb re-called the RACE reads with MiXCR. The V and J calls and clone size come from TCRdb's table, not from the authors' own analysis. Of 65,000 to 95,000 distinct CDR3 sequences listed, around 9.3% are singletons. Regarding time point: healthy volunteer bleed at 6 weeks. Extraction of total RNA was performed on unfractionated whole blood.

The receptor was derived from a female donor in good health. Some clones in this sample may be carry-over from other donors' samples. Sequenced input: whole blood. This chain uses TRBV4-3 with TRBJ1-2; 7 bases are shared with TRBD1. CDR3 bases: TGCGCCAGCAGGCCAAGTACATTCCTCGGGACAGAGCGTCATGGCTACACCTTC. Translation gives CASRPSTFLGTERHGYTF.